The 22 T cell receptor beta chains presented below share a single source sample, sequenced in a study of Graves' ophthalmopathy and Graves' hyperthyroidism. Amplified TCR beta CDR3 regions were obtained using RNA transcripts as template. An opening RT-PCR round employed HTBI primers and preceded a second-round multiplex PCR. TCRdb ran MiXCR on the multiplex PCR reads and lists one entry per CDR3 protein. The profile covers fewer than 600,000 distinct CDR3 sequences, with about an eighth appearing a single time and 9.8% taken by the ten largest. Sequenced: blood. These receptors all stem from a woman in her 30s with Graves' ophthalmopathy.

This clonotype was detected many times. DNA of the CDR3: TGTGCCAGCAGCTTATGGCAAGTCCAAGAGACCCAGTACTTC. It specifies CASSLWQVQETQYF. This chain uses TRBV7-2 with TRBJ2-5, with D unclear. The V end lost 2 bases, the J end lost 1 base, and 8 bases lay between the germline ends. The germline gives CDR1 SGHTA, CDR2 FQGNSA. The CDR3 is 14 residues long.

As for this clonotype: This clone may be a read error of a much larger clone one base away. The J gene is TRBJ1-5, the V gene TRBV11-2, with D unclear. The germline V gene encodes CDR1 SGHAT and CDR2 FQNNGV. The CDR3 extends over 13 amino acids. In DNA, the CDR3 is TGTGCCAGCAGCTTAGTTACGGGGTGGCCCCAGCAGTTT. It is translated as CASSLVTGWPQQF.

Worth noting for this clonotype: A much larger clone lies a single base off, so this may be a read error. This chain uses TRBV30 with TRBJ2-7; D perhaps matches TRBD1 (5 bases). In germline, CDR1 is GTSNPN, CDR2 SVGIG (reference sequence). The CDR3 runs 10 residues. The CDR3 here is CGCQGKEQYF. The DNA of the CDR3 is TGTGGCTGCCAGGGAAAGGAGCAGTACTTC.

This clonotype has only a few counts. The rearrangement uses TRBV27 and TRBJ2-5, with 12 bases that match TRBD1. Germline values: CDR1 MNHEY, CDR2 SMNVEV (reference sequence). Trimming at V came to 4 bases and at J to 5 bases, leaving 11 bases not matched to a gene. This CDR3 has 17 residues. CDR3 bases: TGTGCCAGCAGTTCGACCCTCGGGACAGGGGGCGCCGAGACCCAGTACTTC. Amino acid sequence: CASSSTLGTGGAETQYF.

This clonotype appeared a few times. This chain connects TRBV3-1 to TRBJ1-2, with D possibly being TRBD1 (6 bases). The CDR3 is 13 amino acids. V dropped 4 bases and J dropped 6 bases, with 12 bases sitting between them. Germline V gives CDR1 LGHDT, CDR2 YNNKEL (reference sequence). CDR3 residues: CASSPGGGDGYTF. DNA for the CDR3: TGTGCCAGCAGCCCGGGGGGCGGAGATGGCTACACCTTC.

This clonotype was detected a few times. The gene calls are TRBV4-1 and TRBJ2-7; TRBD2 is a possible D gene (6 bases). Germline V gene sequence: CDR1 MGHRA, CDR2 YSYEKL. Trimming removed 1 base from V and 4 bases from J, with 14 bases in between. The length of the CDR3 is 15 residues. CDR3 residues: CASSQVGGSGYEQYF. CDR3 DNA: TGCGCCAGCAGCCAAGTTGGGGGGTCGGGGTACGAGCAGTACTTC.

Many counts were recorded for this clonotype. This chain uses TRBV28 with TRBJ2-7; 8 bases are a match to TRBD2. CDR3 size: 13 residues. Germline V gene data show CDR1 as MDHEN and CDR2 as SYDVKM. Unmatched junction bases numbered 0, after V lost 2 bases and J lost 3 bases. The CDR3 sequence is CASSLLAGYEQYF. CDR3 nucleotide sequence: TGTGCCAGCAGTTTACTAGCGGGCTACGAGCAGTACTTC. Using reference TRBV28 and TRBJ2-7 for the parts outside the CDR3, the full variable domain is DVKVTQSSRYLVKRTGEKVFLECVQDMDHENMFWYRQDPGLGLRLIYFSYDVKMKEKGDIPEGYSVSREKKERFSLILESASTNQTSMYLCASSLLAGYEQYFGPGTRLTVT.

This clonotype has a count of ten or more. This chain uses TRBV20-1 with TRBJ2-3; no reliable D call. This CDR3 contains 12 residues. V lost 5 bases, J lost 2 bases, and 8 bases lay in between. CDR1 and CDR2 from the germline V gene are DFQATT and SNEGSKA (reference sequence). The CDR3 spells CSAQLHTDTQYF. The DNA of the CDR3 is TGCAGTGCTCAACTGCACACAGATACGCAGTATTTT.

This clonotype was observed at least ten times. One end of the junction does not line up with germline, which may come from a read error. This sequence joins TRBV2 and TRBJ2-4; 7 bases agree with TRBD1. The germline CDR1 and CDR2 sequences are SNHLY and FYNNEI. This CDR3 has 14 residues. This chain's CDR3 is CASGSGQLKNIKYF. The CDR3, as DNA: TGTGCCAGCGGATCGGGACAGCTCAAAAACATTAAGTACTTC.

This clonotype was counted once. The chain has TRBV12-3 or TRBV12-4 and TRBJ2-5, with 7 bases identical to TRBD1. V was clipped by 3 bases and J by 3 bases; unmatched bases: 4. The CDR3 runs to 14 residues. CDR3 loop: CASSFSQGEETQYF. Written as DNA, the CDR3 is TGTGCCAGCAGTTTTTCCCAGGGGGAAGAGACCCAGTACTTC.

This clonotype was counted many times. CDR3 sequence (DNA): TGTGCCAGCAGCTTAGCGCGACGGGAGGGATCCTACGAGCAGTACTTC. Amino acid sequence: CASSLARREGSYEQYF. V is TRBV7-6 and J is TRBJ2-7; TRBD2 matches 8 bases. With V trimmed by 0 bases and J by 1 base, 5 bases remained unmatched. This CDR3 has 16 amino acids. Germline V CDR1 and CDR2: SGHVS, FNYEAQ.

This clonotype came up a few times. The CDR3 DNA follows: TGTGCCAGCAGCTTAGCTCATCGCAGGGGAGGGAGCTACGAGCAGTACTTC. This sequence encodes CASSLAHRRGGSYEQYF. The chain recombines TRBV7-6 with TRBJ2-7, with D perhaps matching TRBD2 (7 bases). This CDR3 has 17 amino acids. V was shortened by 0 bases and J by 3 bases, with 18 bases between the two germline ends. CDR1 and CDR2 (germline): SGHVS, FNYEAQ.

This clonotype was seen at least ten times. The gene calls are TRBV6-5 and TRBJ2-7; 10 nucleotides match TRBD1. J lost 4 bases, V lost 4 bases, and 7 bases had no gene match. This CDR3 contains 15 residues. Germline assignment: CDR1 MNHEY and CDR2 SVGAGI. CDR3 residues: CASSWRQGAQYEQYF. In DNA form, the CDR3 reads TGTGCCAGCAGTTGGAGACAGGGGGCTCAATACGAGCAGTACTTC.

This clonotype came up many times. The gene calls are TRBV12-3 or TRBV12-4 and TRBJ1-2; 9 positions agree with TRBD1. This CDR3 spans 14 amino acids. With V trimmed by 7 bases and J by 8 bases, 11 bases remained unmatched. CDR3: CASIRPGQGSGYTF. The CDR3 nucleotides read TGTGCCAGCATCAGGCCGGGACAGGGATCCGGCTACACCTTC.

This clonotype was seen at least ten times. The chain recombines TRBV24-1 with TRBJ1-5, with D possibly being TRBD1 (6 bases). The germline gives CDR1 KGHDR, CDR2 SFDVKD. The ends were cut back, 3 bases at V and 0 bases at J, with 11 bases in the middle. This CDR3 is 16 amino acids long. CDR3 coding DNA: TGTGCCACCAGTGATGCCACAGGGAATAGCAATCAGCCCCAGCATTTT. Translated, it gives CATSDATGNSNQPQHF.

This clonotype showed up many times. V gene TRBV12-3 or TRBV12-4 combines with J gene TRBJ1-1; TRBD1 matches 7 bases. CDR3 length: 13 residues. Losses at the gene ends were 6 bases for V and 8 bases for J; bases not matched to a gene: 9. CDR3 sequence reads: CASRRSDRAEAFF. CDR3 coding DNA: TGTGCCAGCAGACGTTCTGACAGGGCCGAAGCTTTCTTT.

This clonotype was counted many times. The V and J genes are TRBV12-3 or TRBV12-4 and TRBJ1-2; D gene ambiguous. The CDR3 consists of 13 residues. V was shortened by 3 bases and J by 6 bases, with 11 bases between the two germline ends. CDR3 DNA sequence: TGTGCCAGCAGTTTTCAGGAAGGTGATGGCTACACCTTC. Amino acids: CASSFQEGDGYTF.

The table lists this clonotype with many counts. J is TRBJ1-5 and V is TRBV20-1; D is possibly TRBD1 (5 bases). V was cut by 0 bases and J by 0 bases, with 15 bases left in between. This CDR3 contains 17 residues. The germline gives CDR1 DFQATT, CDR2 SNEGSKA (reference sequence). CDR3 amino acids: CSARDLSRDYSNQPQHF. In DNA form, the CDR3 reads TGCAGTGCTAGAGATTTGTCCCGGGACTATAGCAATCAGCCCCAGCATTTT.

The table lists this clonotype with a few counts. In DNA form, the CDR3 reads TGTGCCAGCAGCTTCTCGGACGGAATGAACACTGAAGCTTTCTTT. It is translated as CASSFSDGMNTEAFF. This chain connects TRBV11-2 to TRBJ1-1; D remains ambiguous. CDR1 and CDR2 (germline): SGHAT, FQNNGV. This CDR3 region has 15 residues. V was clipped by 3 bases and J by 0 bases, with 11 bases between them.

This clonotype was detected ten times or more. V usage is TRBV11-2 and J usage is TRBJ2-4; 7 positions agree with TRBD1. Per germline, CDR1 SGHAT and CDR2 FQNNGV. V lost 5 bases to trimming and J lost 6 bases; unmatched junction nucleotides: 7. The CDR3 spans 14 residues. The CDR3 reads CASSPGNRGNIQYF. CDR3 coding DNA: TGTGCCAGCAGCCCCGGGAACAGGGGAAACATTCAGTACTTC.

There are many counts of this clonotype. The genes are TRBV6-4 and TRBJ1-2; 7 bases map to TRBD1. Germline values: CDR1 MRHNA, CDR2 SNTAGT. V trimming: 8 bases; J trimming: 3 bases; junction bases outside the gene matches: 6. The CDR3 is 13 residues long. The CDR3 bases are TGTGCCAGCCGTACAGGGGCGGACTATGGCTACACCTTC. Translated, it gives CASRTGADYGYTF.

This clonotype came up many times. V usage is TRBV18 and J usage is TRBJ2-5; D gene ambiguous. In germline, CDR1 is KGHSH, CDR2 LQKENI. The CDR3 has 13 amino acids. V dropped 3 bases and J dropped 4 bases, with 9 bases sitting between them. As DNA, the CDR3 is TGTGCCAGCTCACCCCTCCTATCAGAGACCCAGTACTTC. Translating gives CASSPLLSETQYF. Full variable domain (remainder filled in from reference TRBV18 and TRBJ2-5): NAGVMQNPRHLVRRRGQEARLRCSPMKGHSHVYWYRQLPEEGLKFMVYLQKENIIDESGMPKERFSAEFPKEGPSILRIQQVVRGDSAAYFCASSPLLSETQYFGPGTRLLVL.